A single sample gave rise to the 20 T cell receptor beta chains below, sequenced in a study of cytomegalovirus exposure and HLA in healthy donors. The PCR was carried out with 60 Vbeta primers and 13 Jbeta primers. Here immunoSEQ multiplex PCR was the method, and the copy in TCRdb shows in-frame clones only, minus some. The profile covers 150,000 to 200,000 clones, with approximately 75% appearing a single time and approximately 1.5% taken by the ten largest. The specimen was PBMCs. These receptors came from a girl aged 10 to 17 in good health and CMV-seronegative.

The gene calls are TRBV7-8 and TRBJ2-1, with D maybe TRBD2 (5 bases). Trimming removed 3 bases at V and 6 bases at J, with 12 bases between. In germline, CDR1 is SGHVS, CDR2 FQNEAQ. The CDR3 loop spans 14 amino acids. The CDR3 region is CASSLGVLGNEQFF. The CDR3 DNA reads TGTGCCAGCAGCTTGGGAGTCCTGGGCAATGAGCAGTTCTTC. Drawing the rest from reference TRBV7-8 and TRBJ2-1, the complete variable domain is GAGVSQSPRYKVAKRGQDVALRCDPISGHVSLFWYQQALGQGPEFLTYFQNEAQLDKSGLPSDRFFAERPEGSVSTLKIQRTQQEDSAVYLCASSLGVLGNEQFFGPGTRLTVL.

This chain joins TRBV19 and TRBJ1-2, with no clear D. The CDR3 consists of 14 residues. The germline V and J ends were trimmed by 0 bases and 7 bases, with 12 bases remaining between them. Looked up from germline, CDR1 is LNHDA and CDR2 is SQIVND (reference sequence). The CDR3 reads CASSIENSGFGYTF. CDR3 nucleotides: TGTGCCAGTAGTATAGAGAACAGCGGGTTTGGCTACACCTTC.

Here the CDR3 DNA reads TGTGCCAGCAGGGGAACAGGGGGCAACACCGGGGAGCTGTTTTTT. This sequence encodes CASRGTGGNTGELFF. This sequence joins TRBV14 and TRBJ2-2; 9 nucleotides match TRBD1. The CDR3 contains 15 residues. Germline V gene lookup returns CDR1 SGHDN and CDR2 FVKESK. The V and J ends lost 6 bases and 2 bases, in that order; junction bases with no gene match: 4.

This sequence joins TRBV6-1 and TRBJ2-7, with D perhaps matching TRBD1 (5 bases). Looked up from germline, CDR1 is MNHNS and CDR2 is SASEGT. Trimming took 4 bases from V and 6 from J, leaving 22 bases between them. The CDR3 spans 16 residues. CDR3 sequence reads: CASSGLSRVAQSEQYF. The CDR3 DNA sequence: TGTGCCAGCAGTGGCCTAAGCAGGGTAGCACAGAGCGAGCAGTACTTC.

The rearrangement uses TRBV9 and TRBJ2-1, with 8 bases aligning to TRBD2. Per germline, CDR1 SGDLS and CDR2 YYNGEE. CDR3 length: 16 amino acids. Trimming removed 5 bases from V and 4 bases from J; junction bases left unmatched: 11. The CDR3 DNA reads TGTGCCAGCAGTTCCCAGGGTAGCGGGGTTTACAATGAGCAGTTCTTC. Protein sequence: CASSSQGSGVYNEQFF.

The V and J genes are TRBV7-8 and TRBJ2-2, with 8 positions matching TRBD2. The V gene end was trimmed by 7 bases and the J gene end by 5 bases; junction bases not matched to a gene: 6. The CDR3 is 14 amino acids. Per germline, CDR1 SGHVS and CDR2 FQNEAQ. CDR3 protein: CASNPAGVTGELFF. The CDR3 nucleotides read TGTGCCAGCAATCCAGCGGGGGTAACCGGGGAGCTGTTTTTT. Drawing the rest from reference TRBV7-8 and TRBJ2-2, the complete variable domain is GAGVSQSPRYKVAKRGQDVALRCDPISGHVSLFWYQQALGQGPEFLTYFQNEAQLDKSGLPSDRFFAERPEGSVSTLKIQRTQQEDSAVYLCASNPAGVTGELFFGEGSRLTVL.

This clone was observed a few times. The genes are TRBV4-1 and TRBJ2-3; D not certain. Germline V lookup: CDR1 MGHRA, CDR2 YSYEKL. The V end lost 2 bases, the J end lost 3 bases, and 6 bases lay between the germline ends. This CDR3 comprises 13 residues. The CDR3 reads CASSQTRTDTQYF. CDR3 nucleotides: TGCGCCAGCAGCCAAACCAGGACAGATACGCAGTATTTT.

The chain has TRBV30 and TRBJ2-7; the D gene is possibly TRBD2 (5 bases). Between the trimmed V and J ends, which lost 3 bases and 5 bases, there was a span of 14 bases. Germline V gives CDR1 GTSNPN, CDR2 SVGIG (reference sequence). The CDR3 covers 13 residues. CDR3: CAWSGPGKNEQYF. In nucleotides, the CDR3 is TGTGCCTGGAGCGGACCGGGGAAGAACGAGCAGTACTTC.

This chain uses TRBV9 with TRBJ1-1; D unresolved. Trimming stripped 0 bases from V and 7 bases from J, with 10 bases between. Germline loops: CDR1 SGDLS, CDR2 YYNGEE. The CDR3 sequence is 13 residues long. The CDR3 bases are TGTGCCAGCAGCGTAGCCGGGAGTCGTGAAGCTTTCTTT. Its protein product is CASSVAGSREAFF.

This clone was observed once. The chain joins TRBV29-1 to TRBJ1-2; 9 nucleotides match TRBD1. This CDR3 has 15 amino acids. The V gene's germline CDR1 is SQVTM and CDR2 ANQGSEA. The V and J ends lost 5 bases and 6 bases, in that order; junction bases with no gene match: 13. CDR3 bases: TGCAGCGTTACTCGGGGGACAGGGTCCGGTGATGGCTACACCTTC. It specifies CSVTRGTGSGDGYTF.

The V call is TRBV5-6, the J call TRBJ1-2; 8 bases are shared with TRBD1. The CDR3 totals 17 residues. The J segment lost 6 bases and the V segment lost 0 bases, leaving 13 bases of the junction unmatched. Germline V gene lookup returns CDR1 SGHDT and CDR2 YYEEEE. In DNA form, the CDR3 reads TGTGCCAGCAGCTTGGTCAGGGGGGCGCAACAGGGGGATGGCTACACCTTC. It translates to CASSLVRGAQQGDGYTF.

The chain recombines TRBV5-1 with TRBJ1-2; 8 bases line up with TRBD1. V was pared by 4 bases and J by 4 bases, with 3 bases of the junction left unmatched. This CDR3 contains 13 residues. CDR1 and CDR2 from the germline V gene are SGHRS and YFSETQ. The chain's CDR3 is CASSIQGGYGYTF. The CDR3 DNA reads TGCGCCAGCAGCATACAGGGGGGCTATGGCTACACCTTC.

CDR3 amino acids: CASSFSPNEKLFF. As DNA, the CDR3 is TGTGCCAGCAGCTTTTCTCCTAATGAAAAACTGTTTTTT. The chain joins TRBV13 to TRBJ1-4, with unresolved D. Trimming removed 3 bases from V and 3 bases from J, with 5 bases in between. The germline V gene has CDR1 PRHDT and CDR2 FYEKMQ (reference sequence). The CDR3 is 13 amino acids.

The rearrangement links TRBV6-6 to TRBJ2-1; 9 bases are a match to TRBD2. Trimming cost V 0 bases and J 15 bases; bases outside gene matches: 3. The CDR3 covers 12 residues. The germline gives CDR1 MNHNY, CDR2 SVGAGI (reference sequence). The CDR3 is CASSYSLAGPFF. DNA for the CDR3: TGTGCCAGCAGTTACTCGCTAGCGGGGCCGTTCTTC.

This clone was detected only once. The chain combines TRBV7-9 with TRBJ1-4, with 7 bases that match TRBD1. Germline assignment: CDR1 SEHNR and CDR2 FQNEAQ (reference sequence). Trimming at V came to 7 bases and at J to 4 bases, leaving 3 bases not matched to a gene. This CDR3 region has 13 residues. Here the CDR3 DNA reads TGTGCCAGCACGGGACAGAGTAATGAAAAACTGTTTTTT. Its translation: CASTGQSNEKLFF.

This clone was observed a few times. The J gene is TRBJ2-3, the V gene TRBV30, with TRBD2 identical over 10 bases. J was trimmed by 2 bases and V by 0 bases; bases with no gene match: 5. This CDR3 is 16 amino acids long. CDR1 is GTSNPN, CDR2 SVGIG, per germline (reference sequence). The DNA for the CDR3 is TGTGCCTGGAGTGTATACAGCGGGGGGGTCACAGATACGCAGTATTTT. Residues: CAWSVYSGGVTDTQYF. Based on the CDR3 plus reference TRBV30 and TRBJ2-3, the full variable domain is SQTIHQWPATLVQPVGSPLSLECTVEGTSNPNLYWYRQAAGRGLQLLFYSVGIGQISSEVPQNLSASRPQDRQFILSSKKLLLSDSGFYLCAWSVYSGGVTDTQYFGPGTRLTVL.

This CDR3 is CASSPKLAGGEPGNTIYF. The CDR3, as DNA: TGCGCCAGCAGCCCTAAGCTTGCAGGGGGCGAGCCTGGAAACACCATATATTTT. The V and J genes are TRBV5-1 and TRBJ1-3, with 8 nucleotides matching TRBD1. V gave up 4 bases and J gave up 2 bases; unmatched junction bases: 14. This CDR3 comprises 18 residues. The V gene's germline CDR1 is SGHRS and CDR2 YFSETQ.

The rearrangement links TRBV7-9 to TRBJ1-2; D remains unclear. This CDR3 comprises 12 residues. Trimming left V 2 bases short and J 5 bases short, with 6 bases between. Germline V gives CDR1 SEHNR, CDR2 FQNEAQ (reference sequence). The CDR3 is CASSLLEYGYTF. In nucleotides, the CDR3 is TGTGCCAGCAGCTTATTAGAGTATGGCTACACCTTC.

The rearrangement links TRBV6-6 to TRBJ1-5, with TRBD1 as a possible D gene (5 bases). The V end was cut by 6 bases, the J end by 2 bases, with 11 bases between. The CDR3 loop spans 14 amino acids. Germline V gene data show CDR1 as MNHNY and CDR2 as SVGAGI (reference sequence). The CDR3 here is CASRISQGNQPQHF. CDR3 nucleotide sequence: TGTGCCAGCAGGATCTCACAGGGCAATCAGCCCCAGCATTTT.

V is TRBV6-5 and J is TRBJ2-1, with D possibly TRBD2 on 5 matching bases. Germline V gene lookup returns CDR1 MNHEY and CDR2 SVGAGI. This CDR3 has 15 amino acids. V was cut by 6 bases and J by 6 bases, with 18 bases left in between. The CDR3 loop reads CASRWGAEHFNEQFF. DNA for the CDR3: TGTGCCAGCAGATGGGGAGCGGAACACTTCAATGAGCAGTTCTTC.